The 31 T cell receptor beta chains reported below all come from one sample, sequenced in a study of Ad26.COV2.S vaccination and SARS-CoV-2 variants. TCRdb's table, derived via immunoSEQ multiplex PCR, lists solely in-frame clones and lacks some. The table includes some 340,000 clones, just under 85% detected once. This sample's treatment: around 19 received Ad26.COV2.S at low or high dose, single or two shots; 5 received placebo; per-sample allocation not given. Samples were taken on day 63 after the first vaccine or placebo injection. Here the sequenced sample was peripheral blood, taken in a trial of Ad26.COV2.S vaccine versus placebo. All receptors come from a person between 18 and 60 years old who received the Ad26.COV2.S COVID-19 vaccine or a placebo.

The rearrangement joins TRBV2 to TRBJ2-2; TRBD1 might be the D (6 bases). Germline V gives CDR1 SNHLY, CDR2 FYNNEI. V gave up 6 bases and J gave up 2 bases, with 13 bases separating them. The length of the CDR3 is 15 residues. As DNA, the CDR3 is TGTGCCAGCAGGATGGACAGAGCTAACACCGGGGAGCTGTTTTTT. Translation gives CASRMDRANTGELFF. The full variable domain, rest sourced from reference TRBV2 and TRBJ2-2, is EPEVTQTPSHQVTQMGQEVILRCVPISNHLYFYWYRQILGQKVEFLVSFYNNEISEKSEIFDDQFSVERPDGSNFTLKIRSTKLEDSAMYFCASRMDRANTGELFFGEGSRLTVL.

The gene calls are TRBV29-1 and TRBJ2-3; 7 nucleotides match TRBD2. The CDR3 has 14 residues. The V and J ends lost 4 bases and 4 bases, in that order; junction bases with no gene match: 8. CDR1 and CDR2 from the germline V gene are SQVTM and ANQGSEA. CDR3 residues: CSVGASGLPDTQYF. The CDR3 DNA follows: TGCAGCGTTGGGGCTAGCGGTCTCCCAGATACGCAGTATTTT.

This CDR3 is CASSLALESYTF. CDR3 DNA: TGTGCCAGCAGCTTAGCGCTGGAGAGCTACACCTTC. This chain connects TRBV7-8 to TRBJ1-2; D is uncertain. CDR3 length: 12 residues. Germline CDR1 reads SGHVS; CDR2 reads FQNEAQ. V was trimmed by 0 bases and J by 9 bases, leaving 8 bases between them.

The rearrangement uses TRBV20-1 and TRBJ1-1; no definite D call. CDR3 length: 11 residues. CDR1 is DFQATT and CDR2 is SNEGSKA in the germline V gene (reference sequence). V was shortened by 2 bases and J by 4 bases, with 5 bases between the two germline ends. In nucleotides, the CDR3 is TGCAGTGCTAGAAGGGTCACTGAAGCTTTCTTT. Protein: CSARRVTEAFF.

The genes are TRBV29-1 and TRBJ2-7, with D possibly matching TRBD1 (6 bases). This CDR3 has 14 residues. Trimming shortened V by 6 bases and J by 6 bases, and 21 bases separated the two germline ends. The germline CDR1 and CDR2 sequences are SQVTM and ANQGSEA. This chain's CDR3 is CSVVVGGLGGEQYF. The CDR3, as DNA: TGCAGCGTGGTTGTTGGGGGCCTGGGCGGCGAGCAGTACTTC.

The V gene is TRBV29-1, the J gene TRBJ1-1, with D possibly being TRBD1 (5 bases). V lost 4 bases and J lost 10, with 10 bases in between. CDR1 is SQVTM and CDR2 is ANQGSEA in the germline V gene. The CDR3 is made up of 10 amino acids. The CDR3 coding sequence is TGCAGCGTTGCGGGGACGTCAGCTTTCTTT. Its protein product is CSVAGTSAFF.

The J gene is TRBJ2-1, the V gene TRBV6-1, with 9 bases lining up with TRBD2. The CDR3 runs 15 residues. Germline V CDR1 and CDR2: MNHNS, SASEGT. V gave up 1 base and J gave up 8 bases; unmatched junction bases: 6. CDR3 sequence reads: CASSEGGGAFDEQFF. CDR3 DNA: TGTGCCAGCAGTGAAGGCGGGGGGGCCTTCGATGAGCAGTTCTTC.

This chain links TRBV5-1 with TRBJ2-6; D is perhaps TRBD1 (6 bases). Between the trimmed V and J ends, which lost 4 bases and 0 bases, there was a span of 14 bases. Germline V lookup: CDR1 SGHRS, CDR2 YFSETQ. The CDR3 consists of 17 residues. The CDR3 region has the DNA TGCGCCAGCAGCCCAAACATACAGGGCTCTGGGGCCAACGTCCTGACTTTC. Translated, it gives CASSPNIQGSGANVLTF.

This clone was counted between two and nine times. This chain connects TRBV7-9 to TRBJ1-2; 7 bases map to TRBD1. This CDR3 is built from 18 residues. Germline V CDR1 and CDR2: SEHNR, FQNEAQ (reference sequence). J was trimmed by 0 bases and V by 1 base; bases with no gene match: 11. The CDR3 protein is CASSLGSTGVSTNYGYTF. CDR3 sequence (DNA): TGTGCCAGCAGCTTAGGGTCTACAGGGGTCTCGACTAACTATGGCTACACCTTC.

This rearrangement joins TRBV9 to TRBJ2-3; TRBD2 agrees at 10 bases. Looked up from germline, CDR1 is SGDLS and CDR2 is YYNGEE. Trimming took 4 bases from V and 1 from J; bases not matched to a gene: 6. The CDR3 runs to 16 residues. The CDR3 region has the DNA TGTGCCAGCAGCCCCCGGACTAGCGGCCGCACAGATACGCAGTATTTT. It encodes CASSPRTSGRTDTQYF.

This clone was detected only a few times. The V and J genes are TRBV7-8 and TRBJ2-7; 10 bases are a match to TRBD1. Germline loops: CDR1 SGHVS, CDR2 FQNEAQ. CDR3 length equals 14 residues. The junction had 5 bases not matched to a gene; V was cut back by 6 bases and J by 3 bases. CDR3 coding DNA: TGTGCCAGCAGACCCGGGACAGGGGACTACGAGCAGTACTTC. This codes for CASRPGTGDYEQYF. Supplemented by reference TRBV7-8 and TRBJ2-7, the full variable domain reads GAGVSQSPRYKVAKRGQDVALRCDPISGHVSLFWYQQALGQGPEFLTYFQNEAQLDKSGLPSDRFFAERPEGSVSTLKIQRTQQEDSAVYLCASRPGTGDYEQYFGPGTRLTVT.

This chain connects TRBV27 to TRBJ1-5; TRBD1 matches 9 bases. Germline assignment: CDR1 MNHEY and CDR2 SMNVEV (reference sequence). V gave up 5 bases and J gave up 5 bases; unmatched junction bases: 13. The CDR3 consists of 17 residues. The DNA of the CDR3 is TGTGCCAGCAGTCTAAGGGGGGACAGGGAAAGAGATCAGCCCCAGCATTTT. Its protein is CASSLRGDRERDQPQHF.

This clone was found once. The J gene is TRBJ2-2, the V gene TRBV2; 7 bases map to TRBD1. Germline CDR1 is SNHLY and CDR2 is FYNNEI. The length of the CDR3 is 15 residues. V lost 1 base, J lost 7 bases, and 6 bases stayed unmatched. CDR3 loop: CASSEDRGRDGELFF. The CDR3 region has the DNA TGTGCCAGCAGTGAAGACAGGGGTAGGGACGGGGAGCTGTTTTTT.

This clone was seen just once. Other DNA sequences in the sample encode the same CDR3. V usage is TRBV5-1 and J usage is TRBJ1-5, with D hard to call. This CDR3 is 14 amino acids long. V lost 2 bases and J lost 3, with 9 bases in between. CDR1 is SGHRS, CDR2 YFSETQ, per germline. CDR3: CASSLGGINQPQHF. CDR3 in DNA: TGCGCCAGCAGCTTAGGAGGCATCAATCAGCCCCAGCATTTT.

V gene TRBV12-5 combines with J gene TRBJ2-5, with D uncertain. This CDR3 spans 13 amino acids. Trimming removed 5 bases from V and 5 bases from J, with 12 bases in between. Germline CDR1 reads LGHNT; CDR2 reads FRNRAP. CDR3 coding DNA: TGTGCTAGTGGTGTCGACATCCAGGAGACCCAGTACTTC. It is translated as CASGVDIQETQYF. The full variable domain, its missing parts supplied by reference TRBV12-5 and TRBJ2-5, is DARVTQTPRHKVTEMGQEVTMRCQPILGHNTVFWYRQTMMQGLELLAYFRNRAPLDDSGMPKDRFSAEMPDATLATLKIQPSEPRDSAVYFCASGVDIQETQYFGPGTRLLVL.

V and J are TRBV10-1 and TRBJ1-3; D is unresolved. This CDR3 is built from 12 residues. V dropped 10 bases and J dropped 8 bases, with 15 bases sitting between them. CDR1 and CDR2 from the germline V gene are WNHNN and SYGVQD (reference sequence). The CDR3 spells CATIPLRDTIYF. Here the CDR3 DNA reads TGCGCCACCATCCCACTTCGAGACACCATATATTTT.

V usage is TRBV6-5 and J usage is TRBJ1-2, with a weak D call TRBD1 (5 bases). Germline CDR1 reads MNHEY; CDR2 reads SVGAGI. V was pared by 6 bases and J by 3 bases, with 8 bases between. This CDR3 has 12 residues. The CDR3 sequence: CASRGVDYGYTF. Here the CDR3 DNA reads TGTGCCAGCAGGGGGGTCGACTATGGCTACACCTTC.

V gene TRBV6-5 combines with J gene TRBJ2-3; 8 bases line up with TRBD1. The V and J ends lost 8 bases and 2 bases, in that order; junction bases with no gene match: 9. CDR1 and CDR2 from the germline V gene are MNHEY and SVGAGI. The CDR3 sequence is 15 residues long. CDR3 nucleotide sequence: TGTGCCAGCGCTTCCCAGGGGGCGTTCACAGATACGCAGTATTTT. Its translation is CASASQGAFTDTQYF.

By share, this clone counts as medium-sized. CDR3 bases: TGTGCCAGCAGTGAATCACAGGGGGCAAACGAGCAGTACTTC. The encoded protein is CASSESQGANEQYF. The J gene is TRBJ2-7, the V gene TRBV6-1; TRBD1 agrees at 9 bases. This CDR3 spans 14 amino acids. Germline CDR1 and CDR2: MNHNS and SASEGT. The trim removed 2 bases at V and 5 bases at J, leaving 4 bases unmatched.

V and J are TRBV7-3 and TRBJ1-2, with D perhaps TRBD1 (5 bases). The CDR3 spans 16 residues. Trimming stripped 5 bases from V and 8 bases from J, with 24 bases between. Germline V gene data show CDR1 as SGHTA and CDR2 as FQGTGA. For the CDR3, the DNA is TGTGCCAGCAGCCCACACCGGGACGTAAAAGTGGAGGGCTACACCTTC. Translating gives CASSPHRDVKVEGYTF.

This clone was picked up a small number of times. The chain employs TRBV11-3 and TRBJ1-2, with D possibly being TRBD1 (6 bases). The CDR3 extends over 13 amino acids. Germline V gives CDR1 SGHNT, CDR2 YENEEA. Trimming shortened V by 6 bases and J by 6 bases, and 14 bases separated the two germline ends. CDR3 DNA: TGTGCCAGCAGTGCACAGGGCCTAGATGGCTACACCTTC. It is translated as CASSAQGLDGYTF.

CDR3 in amino acids: CASSEAGGRLRAGELFF. For the CDR3, the DNA is TGTGCCAGCAGTGAAGCAGGGGGCAGGTTGCGGGCCGGGGAGCTGTTTTTT. V is TRBV2 and J is TRBJ2-2; 7 positions match TRBD1. Germline loops: CDR1 SNHLY, CDR2 FYNNEI. V gave up 0 bases and J gave up 6 bases; unmatched junction bases: 10. The CDR3 consists of 17 residues. Full variable domain (missing parts from reference TRBV2 and TRBJ2-2): EPEVTQTPSHQVTQMGQEVILRCVPISNHLYFYWYRQILGQKVEFLVSFYNNEISEKSEIFDDQFSVERPDGSNFTLKIRSTKLEDSAMYFCASSEAGGRLRAGELFFGEGSRLTVL.

The V call is TRBV5-5, the J call TRBJ2-1; 7 bases are a match to TRBD1. J was trimmed by 10 bases and V by 1 base; bases with no gene match: 11. Germline V gene data show CDR1 as SGHKS and CDR2 as YYEKEE (reference sequence). There are 15 residues in the CDR3. CDR3 in DNA: TGTGCCAGCAGCTTGACAGGGGCCCATCAGGGAGAGCAGTTCTTC. Its protein product is CASSLTGAHQGEQFF. Combining the CDR3 with reference TRBV5-5 and TRBJ2-1 gives the whole variable domain DAGVTQSPTHLIKTRGQQVTLRCSPISGHKSVSWYQQVLGQGPQFIFQYYEKEERGRGNFPDRFSARQFPNYSSELNVNALLLGDSALYLCASSLTGAHQGEQFFGPGTRLTVL.

This rearrangement joins TRBV19 to TRBJ2-2, with D maybe TRBD1 (6 bases). V gave up 4 bases and J gave up 4 bases, with 16 bases separating them. This CDR3 is 16 amino acids long. Germline CDR1 and CDR2: LNHDA and SQIVND (reference sequence). The CDR3 sequence: CASSNFQGIGTGELFF. The CDR3 DNA reads TGTGCCAGTAGTAATTTTCAGGGGATTGGCACCGGGGAGCTGTTTTTT.

The chain uses TRBV7-9 and TRBJ1-1, with D perhaps matching TRBD1 (6 bases). This CDR3 has 15 residues. Looked up from germline, CDR1 is SEHNR and CDR2 is FQNEAQ (reference sequence). Trimming took off 5 bases at V and 1 base at J, with 14 bases between the two ends. CDR3 bases: TGTGCCAGCAGCGCCCGCGGGGGCGCGAACACTGAAGCTTTCTTT. Translating it yields CASSARGGANTEAFF.

The rearrangement joins TRBV15 to TRBJ1-1; D is ambiguous. CDR3 length: 14 residues. Germline CDR1 LNHNV, CDR2 YYDKDF (reference sequence). V gave up 0 bases and J gave up 7 bases, with 12 bases separating them. CDR3 in DNA: TGTGCCACCAGCAGAGATATCAGAGGGAATGAAGCTTTCTTT. It specifies CATSRDIRGNEAFF.

This rearrangement joins TRBV4-2 to TRBJ2-5; D unresolved. Per the germline V gene, CDR1 is LGHNA and CDR2 is YNFKEQ. Trimming pared 4 bases from V and 3 bases from J, leaving 15 bases between. The CDR3 contains 15 residues. The DNA for the CDR3 is TGTGCCAGCAGCCCCGAACTCTCTTCCAAAGAGACCCAGTACTTC. This sequence encodes CASSPELSSKETQYF.

This chain uses TRBV11-3 with TRBJ2-7; TRBD1 is a possible D gene (6 bases). Germline V gene data show CDR1 as SGHNT and CDR2 as YENEEA. V lost 5 bases and J lost 0, with 14 bases in between. The CDR3 is made up of 15 amino acids. The CDR3 nucleotides read TGTGCCAGCAGCCCTAGACAGGTTAGCTCCTACGAGCAGTACTTC. Translated: CASSPRQVSSYEQYF.

The J gene is TRBJ2-1, the V gene TRBV7-9; 8 bases map to TRBD2. The CDR3 is 15 residues long. Germline assignment: CDR1 SEHNR and CDR2 FQNEAQ (reference sequence). V was clipped by 3 bases and J by 5 bases; unmatched bases: 6. The CDR3 coding sequence is TGTGCCAGCAGCTTCTTAGCGGGGCCCCACAATGAGCAGTTCTTC. The encoded protein is CASSFLAGPHNEQFF.

The rearrangement uses TRBV3-1 (or the pseudogene TRBV3-2) and TRBJ2-7; 11 bases map to TRBD1. The V gene's germline CDR1 is LGHDT and CDR2 YNNKEL (reference sequence). V shed 4 bases and J 7 bases; nucleotides not matched to a gene: 6. CDR3 length: 14 amino acids. As DNA, the CDR3 is TGTGCCAGCAGCCGCCGGGACAGGGGGTGGGAGCAGTACTTC. Translated: CASSRRDRGWEQYF.

The chain is built from TRBV28 and TRBJ1-4, with TRBD1 as a possible D gene (6 bases). CDR1 and CDR2 (germline): MDHEN, SYDVKM. The CDR3 covers 14 residues. The V end was cut by 3 bases, the J end by 8 bases, with 13 bases between. The chain's CDR3 is CASSFAAGAEKLFF. For the CDR3, the DNA is TGTGCCAGCAGTTTTGCTGCAGGGGCGGAAAAACTGTTTTTT.